This entry concerns a single T cell receptor (beta chain). Its antigen is currently unknown. CDR1 is SEHNR and CDR2 is FQNEAQ in the germline V gene (reference sequence). This CDR3 is built from 15 residues. UMI-labeled 5' RACE TRB cDNA libraries were prepared from the cells. TCRdb re-called the 5' RACE reads; every CDR3 protein appears as one record, without DNA. Found here are under 7,000 distinct CDR3 sequences; the top ten clones hold under 1.5%. This specimen comes from a study of CXCR3-negative and CXCR3-positive naive CD8 T cells. Study results and limitations: CXCR3-positive naive cells carried more hydrophobic TRB CDR3s than CXCR3-negative ones.

The V call is TRBV7-9, the J call TRBJ2-3; no DNA is available, so the TRBD2 call from TCRdb remains unchecked. This clonotype was obtained from a human donor in good health. Some clones in this sample may be carry-over from other donors' samples. Sequencing was performed on naive CXCR3+ CD8+ T cells from blood. Sample subset: CD45RO-CCR7+CD27+CD95- naive CD8+ T cells expressing CXCR3 (TNR3+). The CDR3 protein is CASSFSSGKTDTQYF.